A selection of T cell receptor beta chains follows, all from one sample in a study of Ad26.COV2.S vaccination and SARS-CoV-2 variants. Clones were read by immunoSEQ multiplex PCR, and TCRdb kept only the in-frame ones, dropping some. The sample lists about 390,000 clones; 75% to 90% were seen once. Sequencing was performed on peripheral blood, taken in a trial of Ad26.COV2.S vaccine versus placebo. These receptor sequences come from a person aged 18-65 years who received the Ad26.COV2.S COVID-19 vaccine or a placebo. CDR3s include the opening cysteine and the closing phenylalanine or tryptophan. The order of the fields is J gene, CDR3 length, clone size, V gene, D gene, CDR3 protein, CDR3 DNA. The D gene is left open where the match is weak. Rows may omit the clone size; those that give it use once, few, many or a size class.

j_gene: TRBJ2-7
len: 15
abundance: -
v_gene: TRBV6-5
d_gene: TRBD2
CDR3aa: CASSTSGGAIYEQYF
CDR3nt: TGTGCCAGCAGTACTAGCGGGGGGGCAATCTACGAGCAGTACTTC

j_gene: TRBJ1-1
len: 12
abundance: -
v_gene: TRBV6-1
d_gene: -
CDR3aa: CASSEEAVRAFF
CDR3nt: TGTGCCAGCAGCGAAGAGGCGGTTCGAGCTTTCTTT

j_gene: TRBJ2-2
len: 16
abundance: -
v_gene: TRBV3-1/TRBV3-2
d_gene: TRBD2
CDR3aa: CASSQVLSGGTGELFF
CDR3nt: TGTGCCAGCAGCCAGGTCCTTAGCGGGGGGACCGGGGAGCTGTTTTTT

j_gene: TRBJ1-2
len: 16
abundance: -
v_gene: TRBV19
d_gene: TRBD1
CDR3aa: CASRLPRQGKTLGYTF
CDR3nt: TGTGCCAGTAGGCTACCTCGACAGGGGAAGACTCTGGGCTACACCTTC

j_gene: TRBJ2-3
len: 18
abundance: -
v_gene: TRBV5-4
d_gene: TRBD2
CDR3aa: CASSRRLAGGRGTDTQYF
CDR3nt: TGTGCCAGCAGCCGAAGACTAGCGGGGGGCCGTGGCACAGATACGCAGTATTTT

j_gene: TRBJ2-5
len: 16
abundance: -
v_gene: TRBV15
d_gene: TRBD2
CDR3aa: CATSAGTLAGEETQYF
CDR3nt: TGTGCCACCAGCGCCGGTACACTAGCGGGGGAAGAGACCCAGTACTTC

j_gene: TRBJ2-2
len: 16
abundance: -
v_gene: TRBV11-1
d_gene: -
CDR3aa: CASSWGGLLNTGELFF
CDR3nt: TGTGCCAGCAGCTGGGGGGGCCTCCTGAACACCGGGGAGCTGTTTTTT

j_gene: TRBJ1-3
len: 16
abundance: -
v_gene: TRBV4-3
d_gene: TRBD1
CDR3aa: CASSQNHGTVGNTIYF
CDR3nt: TGCGCCAGCAGCCAAAACCACGGGACAGTGGGAAACACCATATATTTT

j_gene: TRBJ1-6
len: 16
abundance: -
v_gene: TRBV3-1/TRBV3-2
d_gene: -
CDR3aa: CASSQSDRHYNSPLHF
CDR3nt: TGTGCCAGCAGCCAGTCCGACAGGCACTATAATTCACCCCTCCACTTT

j_gene: TRBJ2-3
len: 15
abundance: -
v_gene: TRBV10-3
d_gene: TRBD1
CDR3aa: CAIRNRDSSTDTQYF
CDR3nt: TGTGCCATCAGAAACCGGGACAGTAGCACAGATACGCAGTATTTT

j_gene: TRBJ2-1
len: 13
abundance: once
v_gene: TRBV9
d_gene: TRBD1
CDR3aa: CASSPPGGNEQFF
CDR3nt: TGTGCCAGCAGCCCCCCAGGGGGCAATGAGCAGTTCTTC